Below are 26 T cell receptor beta chains sequenced from a single sample in a study of blood T cells in healthy people across ages. Then a second PCR, running roughly 6 to 11 cycles, was carried out with a sample-barcoded 5' primer and a J-beta primer mix. TCRdb analysed the 5' RACE reads with MiXCR anew, one entry per CDR3 protein. The sample shows roughly 1.5 million distinct CDR3 sequences, approximately 39% of them seen only once. The specimen was blood. The receptor set was obtained from a woman under 30 in good health.

The rearrangement links TRBV27 to TRBJ1-5, with TRBD1 identical over 8 bases. Germline V CDR1 and CDR2: MNHEY, SMNVEV (reference sequence). V trimming: 1 base; J trimming: 4 bases; junction bases outside the gene matches: 0. This CDR3 is 14 amino acids long. The CDR3 here is CASSLWTGNQPQHF. In nucleotides, the CDR3 is TGTGCCAGCAGTTTATGGACAGGGAATCAGCCCCAGCATTTT.

This clonotype was recorded a few times. This chain uses TRBV11-2 with TRBJ2-5; D is uncertain. The CDR3 is made up of 15 amino acids. V lost 2 bases, J lost 2 bases, and 12 bases lay in between. Germline assignment: CDR1 SGHAT and CDR2 FQNNGV. The CDR3 nucleotides are TGTGCCAGCAGCTTATATTGGTCAGTACAAGAGACCCAGTACTTC. It yields the protein CASSLYWSVQETQYF.

This chain uses TRBV9 with TRBJ2-1; 12 bases fit TRBD2. Gene TRBJ2-7 matches the end of the DNA better, so the J call may be wrong. This CDR3 contains 15 residues. Germline V lookup: CDR1 SGDLS, CDR2 YYNGEE. DNA for the CDR3: TGTGCCAGCAGCATACTAGCGGGGGGCATCGTCGAGCAGTACTTC. Protein product: CASSILAGGIVEQYF.

The V call is TRBV29-1, the J call TRBJ2-5, with 10 bases fitting TRBD2. This CDR3 has 14 residues. V shed 4 bases, J shed 9 bases, and the junction held 11 bases outside the gene matches. Germline CDR1 SQVTM, CDR2 ANQGSEA. The CDR3 sequence is CSVGPSGSSEAQYF. The CDR3 region has the DNA TGCAGCGTTGGCCCTAGCGGGAGCTCCGAGGCCCAGTACTTC.

This sequence joins TRBV20-1 and TRBJ2-7; D not certain. Trimming took 1 base from V and 0 from J, leaving 7 bases between them. In germline, CDR1 is DFQATT, CDR2 SNEGSKA (reference sequence). The CDR3 runs to 13 residues. The CDR3 is CSARVHSSYEQYF. In DNA form, the CDR3 reads TGCAGTGCTAGAGTTCACAGCTCCTACGAGCAGTACTTC.

The chain joins TRBV7-9 to TRBJ1-2; D is unclear. The germline CDR1 and CDR2 sequences are SEHNR and FQNEAQ (reference sequence). The CDR3 has 15 residues. Trimming took off 5 bases at V and 1 base at J, with 14 bases between the two ends. CDR3: CASSQRRNYNYGYTF. DNA for the CDR3: TGTGCCAGCAGCCAGCGGCGGAACTATAACTATGGCTACACCTTC. Variable domain in full (rest from reference TRBV7-9 and TRBJ1-2): DTGVSQNPRHKITKRGQNVTFRCDPISEHNRLYWYRQTLGQGPEFLTYFQNEAQLEKSRLLSDRFSAERPKGSFSTLEIQRTEQGDSAMYLCASSQRRNYNYGYTFGSGTRLTVV.

The chain joins TRBV6-5 to TRBJ2-7; D gene ambiguous. Germline CDR1 MNHEY, CDR2 SVGAGI. V dropped 0 bases and J dropped 3 bases, with 9 bases sitting between them. This CDR3 spans 14 amino acids. CDR3 region: CASSYSIGNYEQYF. The CDR3 DNA is TGTGCCAGCAGTTACTCGATAGGGAACTACGAGCAGTACTTC.

CDR3 DNA sequence: TGCGCCAGCAGCTTGGAAGGGGTTCCCTCCTACGAGCAGTACTTC. As protein: CASSLEGVPSYEQYF. The genes are TRBV5-1 and TRBJ2-7; D may be TRBD1 (5 bases). V was cut by 0 bases and J by 0 bases, with 10 bases left in between. Germline V gene lookup returns CDR1 SGHRS and CDR2 YFSETQ. This CDR3 has 15 amino acids.

The chain uses TRBV7-9 and TRBJ2-3; D is unclear. This CDR3 has 11 amino acids. V lost 5 bases, J lost 6 bases, and 6 bases lay in between. In germline, CDR1 is SEHNR, CDR2 FQNEAQ (reference sequence). Here the CDR3 DNA reads TGTGCCAGCAGCGCCATGGATACGCAGTATTTT. It codes for CASSAMDTQYF.

The gene calls are TRBV20-1 and TRBJ1-5; D may be TRBD1 (5 bases). The CDR3 has 17 residues. The germline V and J ends were trimmed by 6 bases and 0 bases, with 21 bases remaining between them. From germline, CDR1 is DFQATT and CDR2 SNEGSKA (reference sequence). The CDR3 coding sequence is TGCAGTGCCAGAAGGAGTAGGACGGGACTTAGCAATCAGCCCCAGCATTTT. This translates into CSARRSRTGLSNQPQHF.

Worth noting for this clonotype: At one boundary the junction diverges from the germline segment, which might be a read error. This sequence joins TRBV7-9 and TRBJ2-7; 7 bases fit TRBD1. The CDR3 runs to 12 residues. Germline loops: CDR1 SEHNR, CDR2 FQNEAQ (reference sequence). CDR3 sequence reads: CASGDSSNEQYF. The CDR3, as DNA: TGTGCCAGCGGGGACAGCTCCAACGAGCAGTACTTC.

This clonotype was seen a few times. This rearrangement joins TRBV11-2 to TRBJ1-4; D is unresolved. CDR1 and CDR2 (germline): SGHAT, FQNNGV. This CDR3 is 13 amino acids long. V was cut by 5 bases and J by 7 bases, with 11 bases left in between. CDR3 DNA sequence: TGTGCCAGCAGCCCCGCCATGGCTGAAAAACTGTTTTTT. Residues: CASSPAMAEKLFF. Looking up the rest from reference TRBV11-2 and TRBJ1-4 gives the full variable domain: EAGVAQSPRYKIIEKRQSVAFWCNPISGHATLYWYQQILGQGPKLLIQFQNNGVVDDSQLPKDRFSAERLKGVDSTLKIQPAKLEDSAVYLCASSPAMAEKLFFGSGTQLSVL.

V and J are TRBV29-1 and TRBJ2-4; D not certain. Looked up from germline, CDR1 is SQVTM and CDR2 is ANQGSEA. The V end lost 4 bases, the J end lost 0 bases, and 13 bases lay between the germline ends. The CDR3 has 15 amino acids. The chain's CDR3 is CSVVGSGLAKNIQYF. The CDR3 coding sequence is TGCAGCGTTGTGGGTTCGGGTTTAGCCAAAAACATTCAGTACTTC.

This clonotype was counted between two and nine times. This rearrangement joins TRBV7-2 to TRBJ2-7, with TRBD2 matching 8 bases. With V trimmed by 2 bases and J by 3 bases, 12 bases remained unmatched. The CDR3 is made up of 17 amino acids. The germline gives CDR1 SGHTA, CDR2 FQGNSA. The chain's CDR3 is CASSLRGTAGDYYEQYF. The CDR3, as DNA: TGTGCCAGCAGCTTAAGGGGCACAGCGGGGGATTACTACGAGCAGTACTTC. Drawing the rest from reference TRBV7-2 and TRBJ2-7, the complete variable domain is GAGVSQSPSNKVTEKGKDVELRCDPISGHTALYWYRQSLGQGLEFLIYFQGNSAPDKSGLPSDRFSAERTGGSVSTLTIQRTQQEDSAVYLCASSLRGTAGDYYEQYFGPGTRLTVT.

As to this clonotype: One end of the junction does not line up with germline, which may come from a read error. This chain joins TRBV7-2 and TRBJ2-1, with D unresolved. The CDR3 has 15 amino acids. Germline CDR1 SGHTA, CDR2 FQGNSA. The CDR3 is CASSLFTSSYNERFF. CDR3 DNA sequence: TGTGCCAGCAGCTTATTTACCAGCTCCTACAATGAGCGGTTCTTC.

Concerning this clonotype: With a much larger clone just one base away, this may be a read error. This chain links TRBV20-1 with TRBJ1-2; D remains unclear. From germline, CDR1 is DFQATT and CDR2 SNEGSKA (reference sequence). This CDR3 has 14 amino acids. The CDR3 bases are TGCGGTGCTAGAGATGGTCAGATCCTCTATGGCTACACCTTC. This encodes CGARDGQILYGYTF.

V is TRBV7-9 and J is TRBJ1-2; 7 nucleotides align to TRBD1. J lost 1 base, V lost 6 bases, and 5 bases had no gene match. The CDR3 is made up of 14 amino acids. In germline, CDR1 is SEHNR, CDR2 FQNEAQ (reference sequence). CDR3 sequence reads: CASSRDSINYGYTF. In DNA form, the CDR3 reads TGTGCCAGCAGTAGGGACAGTATTAACTATGGCTACACCTTC.

This chain joins TRBV5-1 and TRBJ2-1; 12 positions agree with TRBD2. With V trimmed by 3 bases and J by 0 bases, 10 bases remained unmatched. The germline CDR1 and CDR2 sequences are SGHRS and YFSETQ. The CDR3 runs to 19 residues. The CDR3 spells CASSSTSGSLGSSYNEQFF. CDR3 bases: TGCGCCAGCAGCTCGACTAGCGGGAGTCTAGGGAGCTCCTACAATGAGCAGTTCTTC.

This clonotype occurred a few times. This rearrangement joins TRBV12-5 to TRBJ2-5, with D perhaps assigned TRBD1 or TRBD2 (5 bases each). Deletions cut 5 bases from V and 1 base from J, with 14 bases between. Per germline, CDR1 LGHNT and CDR2 FRNRAP. The CDR3 extends over 15 amino acids. The DNA of the CDR3 is TGTGCTAGTGGTCTAGGGACGTCGGGCCAAGAGACCCAGTACTTC. Encoded protein: CASGLGTSGQETQYF.

The chain combines TRBV7-2 with TRBJ2-7; either TRBD1 or TRBD2 may fit D (6 bases each). The end of the DNA fits TRBJ2-5 better, so the J call may be wrong. CDR1 is SGHTA, CDR2 FQGNSA, per germline. This CDR3 has 15 amino acids. CDR3 protein: CASSLSKGGTETQYF. The DNA of the CDR3 is TGTGCCAGCAGCTTATCGAAAGGGGGGACGGAGACCCAGTACTTC.

The chain is built from TRBV28 and TRBJ1-5; TRBD1 might be the D (6 bases). Trimming took 5 bases from V and 1 from J, leaving 12 bases between them. Germline CDR1 is MDHEN and CDR2 is SYDVKM. This CDR3 has 15 amino acids. CDR3 protein: CASSPRGISNQPQHF. CDR3 DNA sequence: TGTGCCAGCAGTCCCAGGGGTATCAGCAATCAGCCCCAGCATTTT.

The chain links TRBV28 to TRBJ2-7; perhaps TRBD2 as D (5 bases). V gave up 6 bases and J gave up 2 bases, with 8 bases separating them. Germline values: CDR1 MDHEN, CDR2 SYDVKM. The CDR3 has 12 amino acids. The CDR3 sequence: CASRAGAYEQYF. DNA of the CDR3: TGTGCCAGCAGGGCCGGGGCCTACGAGCAGTACTTC.

The chain uses TRBV10-3 and TRBJ1-4; the D gene is possibly TRBD1 (6 bases). CDR3 size: 14 residues. Germline CDR1 and CDR2: ENHRY and SYGVKD. Between the trimmed V and J ends, which lost 3 bases and 5 bases, there was a span of 10 bases. CDR3 sequence: CAISDPGANEKLFF. In DNA, the CDR3 is TGTGCCATCAGTGACCCAGGGGCCAATGAAAAACTGTTTTTT.

There are a few counts of this clonotype. V and J are TRBV29-1 and TRBJ2-7, with 13 bases matching TRBD2. Germline V gene lookup returns CDR1 SQVTM and CDR2 ANQGSEA. V was clipped by 5 bases and J by 6 bases; unmatched bases: 7. The CDR3 runs to 14 residues. The CDR3 DNA follows: TGCAGCGTTCGAGCAGGGACTAGCGGGATCGAGCAGTACTTC. It codes for CSVRAGTSGIEQYF.

This rearrangement joins TRBV6-6 to TRBJ1-6; TRBD1 is a possible D gene (5 bases). Trimming left V 6 bases short and J 7 bases short, with 22 bases between. The CDR3 runs 17 residues. Germline CDR1 MNHNY, CDR2 SVGAGI (reference sequence). CDR3 nucleotides: TGTGCCAGCAGATTGGGCAGGGCAACTTTTCGGAATTCACCCCTCCACTTT. It is translated as CASRLGRATFRNSPLHF.

V and J are TRBV3-1 and TRBJ2-3; 14 nucleotides agree with TRBD2. This CDR3 has 16 residues. With 6 bases clipped from V and 6 bases from J, the junction kept 8 bases outside the gene matches. Germline CDR1 is LGHDT and CDR2 is YNNKEL (reference sequence). The CDR3, as DNA: TGTGCCAGCAGTCGACTAGCGGGGGGGTATACCGATACGCAGTATTTT. It translates to CASSRLAGGYTDTQYF.